The next 19 T cell receptor beta chains were all read from a single sample in a study of human T cells and chemical hapten exposure. As for time point: patch test 1, 2 weeks after DPC sensitization. Treatment indicated: therapeutic diphenylcyclopropenone sensitization with weekly scalp DPC. MiXCR, run by TCRdb on the RACE reads, gives a single entry per CDR3 protein. The data contain about 360,000 distinct CDR3 sequences, 4.8% of them singletons. The sample was whole blood, taken in connection with sensitization to the hapten diphenylcyclopropenone (DPC). These receptors all stem from a woman between 50 and 59 years old with alopecia areata. Some clones in this sample may be carry-over from other donors' samples.

The chain recombines TRBV2 with TRBJ2-7; 8 positions match TRBD1. The J segment lost 6 bases and the V segment lost 1 base, leaving 5 bases of the junction unmatched. From germline, CDR1 is SNHLY and CDR2 FYNNEI. The CDR3 consists of 14 residues. CDR3 protein: CASSEGGGQGEQYF. The CDR3 region has the DNA TGTGCCAGCAGTGAAGGGGGAGGACAGGGCGAGCAGTACTTC.

This clonotype has a handful of counts. The gene calls are TRBV30 and TRBJ2-7; 11 bases fit TRBD2. V lost 1 base to trimming and J lost 5 bases; unmatched junction nucleotides: 4. This CDR3 has 14 residues. Germline V gene sequence: CDR1 GTSNPN, CDR2 SVGIG (reference sequence). Here the CDR3 reads CAWSERLAGNEQYF. The CDR3 nucleotides read TGTGCCTGGAGTGAAAGACTAGCGGGAAACGAGCAGTACTTC. The full variable domain, with the rest looked up from reference TRBV30 and TRBJ2-7, is SQTIHQWPATLVQPVGSPLSLECTVEGTSNPNLYWYRQAAGRGLQLLFYSVGIGQISSEVPQNLSASRPQDRQFILSSKKLLLSDSGFYLCAWSERLAGNEQYFGPGTRLTVT.

The rearrangement links TRBV29-1 to TRBJ1-3; D call uncertain. V was cut by 3 bases and J by 1 base, with 7 bases left in between. CDR1 is SQVTM and CDR2 is ANQGSEA in the germline V gene. The CDR3 contains 13 residues. The CDR3 nucleotides are TGCAGCGTTGAGGAACATTCTGGAAACACCATATATTTT. This translates into CSVEEHSGNTIYF.

The chain links TRBV20-1 to TRBJ2-6; D might be TRBD2 (6 bases). Trimming took off 6 bases at V and 1 base at J, with 19 bases between the two ends. Germline assignment: CDR1 DFQATT and CDR2 SNEGSKA (reference sequence). CDR3 size: 17 residues. The CDR3 sequence is CSASSGTAGSGANVLTF. The CDR3, as DNA: TGCAGTGCCTCGTCCGGGACTGCCGGTTCTGGGGCCAACGTCCTGACTTTC.

The chain has TRBV5-1 and TRBJ2-6; D is perhaps TRBD2 (5 bases). The germline gives CDR1 SGHRS, CDR2 YFSETQ. The CDR3 totals 15 residues. V was trimmed by 6 bases and J by 0 bases, leaving 10 bases between them. CDR3 DNA: TGCGCCAGCAACCCGGGGAGCTCTGGGGCCAACGTCCTGACTTTC. Protein: CASNPGSSGANVLTF.

At least ten counts were recorded for this clonotype. The genes are TRBV20-1 and TRBJ1-1, with 11 bases identical to TRBD1. Looked up from germline, CDR1 is DFQATT and CDR2 is SNEGSKA (reference sequence). J lost 6 bases, V lost 3 bases, and 6 bases had no gene match. The CDR3 is made up of 14 amino acids. The CDR3 loop reads CSASTGQGAAEAFF. The CDR3 DNA is TGCAGTGCTAGCACTGGACAGGGGGCCGCTGAAGCTTTCTTT.

This clonotype turned up a few times. V usage is TRBV12-3 or TRBV12-4 and J usage is TRBJ2-3; 8 nucleotides agree with TRBD2. With V trimmed by 9 bases and J by 2 bases, 13 bases remained unmatched. This CDR3 is 16 amino acids long. For the CDR3, the DNA is TGTGCCAGTCTTTCGGGGGTAGCGGGGCCCACAGATACGCAGTATTTT. Protein product: CASLSGVAGPTDTQYF.

The V gene is TRBV20-1, the J gene TRBJ1-2; 10 bases map to TRBD1. J lost 6 bases, V lost 4 bases, and 11 bases had no gene match. The germline V gene has CDR1 DFQATT and CDR2 SNEGSKA (reference sequence). The CDR3 covers 15 residues. CDR3 nucleotide sequence: TGCAGTGCTACCCTTATGGACAGGGGGAAGAATGGCTACACCTTC. Residues: CSATLMDRGKNGYTF.

This clonotype was seen many times. V gene TRBV20-1 combines with J gene TRBJ2-7; a possible D gene is TRBD2 (6 bases). V lost 1 base and J lost 7, with 17 bases in between. The germline CDR1 and CDR2 sequences are DFQATT and SNEGSKA (reference sequence). CDR3 length equals 14 residues. CDR3 DNA: TGCAGTGCTAGAGTGGCGGGACCGTCCTGGGAGCAGTACTTC. The encoded protein is CSARVAGPSWEQYF.

The table lists this clonotype with a few counts. The genes are TRBV6-2 or TRBV6-3 and TRBJ2-1; D ambiguous. CDR3 length: 15 residues. Germline V gene sequence: CDR1 MNHEY, CDR2 SVGEGT. The V end lost 2 bases, the J end lost 0 bases, and 8 bases lay between the germline ends. The DNA for the CDR3 is TGTGCCAGCAGTTACGTTGGCAGCTCCTACAATGAGCAGTTCTTC. Encoded protein: CASSYVGSSYNEQFF.

This clonotype appeared many times. V is TRBV21-1 and J is TRBJ2-5; TRBD1, the table's D call, was not compared with the DNA. TRBV21-1 is a listed pseudogene. This CDR3 has 13 residues. CDR3 in DNA: TGTGCCAGCCGGGACAGGAGCCAAGAGACCCAGTACTTC. This codes for CASRDRSQETQYF.

There are many counts of this clonotype. The V gene is TRBV5-1, the J gene TRBJ2-1; 7 bases are a match to TRBD1. V lost 4 bases, J lost 2 bases, and 9 bases stayed unmatched. CDR3 length equals 16 residues. Germline lookup yields CDR1 SGHRS and CDR2 YFSETQ. The CDR3 reads CASSATGTAPYNEQFF. The CDR3 DNA reads as TGCGCCAGCAGCGCTACCGGGACAGCTCCCTACAATGAGCAGTTCTTC.

This clonotype occurred a few times. The chain combines TRBV11-2 with TRBJ2-4; 8 nucleotides line up with TRBD1. The CDR3 has 20 amino acids. Germline V gene sequence: CDR1 SGHAT, CDR2 FQNNGV. J lost 3 bases, V lost 6 bases, and 22 bases had no gene match. In nucleotides, the CDR3 is TGTGCCAGCAGAGACCTCCTTTCCGGGACAGGAGCACGATACAAAAACATTCAGTACTTC. It codes for CASRDLLSGTGARYKNIQYF.

The chain couples TRBV3-1 to TRBJ2-5; D not certain. Per germline, CDR1 LGHDT and CDR2 YNNKEL (reference sequence). Trimming removed 0 bases from V and 1 base from J, with 9 bases in between. CDR3 size: 15 residues. The CDR3 DNA reads TGTGCCAGCAGCCAAGATTATCACCCCCAAGAGACCCAGTACTTC. Translation: CASSQDYHPQETQYF.

The sample holds a few counts of this clonotype. V gene TRBV4-2 combines with J gene TRBJ2-3; 14 bases line up with TRBD2. CDR3 size: 22 residues. Germline V gene sequence: CDR1 LGHNA, CDR2 YNFKEQ. V shed 1 base and J 2 bases; nucleotides not matched to a gene: 17. DNA for the CDR3: TGTGCCAGCAGCCAAGGGTATCCGATGACTAGCGGGGGGGCCGGACTCACAGATACGCAGTATTTT. It specifies CASSQGYPMTSGGAGLTDTQYF.

V usage is TRBV24-1 and J usage is TRBJ1-6; D is undetermined. This CDR3 is built from 12 residues. With 7 bases removed from V and 8 bases from J, the gap between germline ends came to 8 bases. Germline V gene sequence: CDR1 KGHDR, CDR2 SFDVKD. CDR3 residues: CATRGLDSPLHF. Written as DNA, the CDR3 is TGTGCCACCAGAGGACTGGATTCACCCCTCCACTTT.

This clonotype was observed many times. The chain employs TRBV5-6 and TRBJ1-5; D gene ambiguous. The germline V gene has CDR1 SGHDT and CDR2 YYEEEE. This CDR3 has 15 amino acids. Trimming left V 1 base short and J 4 bases short, with 12 bases between. CDR3 sequence: CASSLSGGSNQPQHF. The CDR3 DNA reads TGTGCCAGCAGCTTGTCAGGAGGATCAAATCAGCCCCAGCATTTT.

This clonotype was counted ten times or more. The V call is TRBV29-1, the J call TRBJ1-1, with TRBD1 as a possible D gene (6 bases). CDR1 and CDR2 from the germline V gene are SQVTM and ANQGSEA. V lost 7 bases and J 5 bases, leaving 14 bases between the germline ends. This CDR3 region has 12 residues. The CDR3 protein is CSAFQGRTEAFF. The CDR3 bases are TGCAGCGCCTTCCAGGGGCGAACTGAAGCTTTCTTT.

This clonotype was counted at least ten times. The chain recombines TRBV12-3 or TRBV12-4 with TRBJ1-2; 10 positions agree with TRBD1. The CDR3 totals 14 residues. The J segment lost 7 bases and the V segment lost 3 bases, leaving 5 bases of the junction unmatched. This CDR3 reads CASSFPTGGFGYTF. CDR3 in DNA: TGTGCCAGCAGTTTTCCGACAGGGGGCTTTGGCTACACCTTC.